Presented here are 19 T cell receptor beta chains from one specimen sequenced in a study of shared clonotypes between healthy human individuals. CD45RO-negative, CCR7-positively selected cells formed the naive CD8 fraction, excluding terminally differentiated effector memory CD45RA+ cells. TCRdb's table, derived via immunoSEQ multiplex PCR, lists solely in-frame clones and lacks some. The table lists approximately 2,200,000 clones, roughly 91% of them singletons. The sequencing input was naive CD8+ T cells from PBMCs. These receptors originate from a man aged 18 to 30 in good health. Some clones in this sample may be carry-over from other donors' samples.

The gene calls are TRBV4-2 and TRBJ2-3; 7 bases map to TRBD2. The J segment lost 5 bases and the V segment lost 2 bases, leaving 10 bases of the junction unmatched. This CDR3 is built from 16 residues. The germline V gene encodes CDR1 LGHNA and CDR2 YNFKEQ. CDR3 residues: CASSQYGLGSGDTQYF. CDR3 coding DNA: TGTGCCAGCAGCCAATATGGACTAGGTTCCGGAGATACGCAGTATTTT.

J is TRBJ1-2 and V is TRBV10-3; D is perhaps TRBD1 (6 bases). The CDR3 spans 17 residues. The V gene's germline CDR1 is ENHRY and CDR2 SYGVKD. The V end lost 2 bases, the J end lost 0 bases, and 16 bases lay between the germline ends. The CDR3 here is CAISEIFLAGANYGYTF. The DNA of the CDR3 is TGTGCCATCAGTGAGATCTTTCTTGCAGGGGCTAACTATGGCTACACCTTC.

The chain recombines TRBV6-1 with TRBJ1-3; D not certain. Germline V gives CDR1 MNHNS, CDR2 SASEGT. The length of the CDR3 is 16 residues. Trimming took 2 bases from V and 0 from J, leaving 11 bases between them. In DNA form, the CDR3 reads TGTGCCAGCAGTGAATCGTTAAGAAGCTCTGGAAACACCATATATTTT. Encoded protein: CASSESLRSSGNTIYF.

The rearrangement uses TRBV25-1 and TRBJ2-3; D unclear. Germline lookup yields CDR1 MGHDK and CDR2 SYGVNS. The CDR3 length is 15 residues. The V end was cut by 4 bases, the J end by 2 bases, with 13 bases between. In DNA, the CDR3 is TGTGCCAGCAGTGGGCCGGGTCTGGCCACAGATACGCAGTATTTT. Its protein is CASSGPGLATDTQYF. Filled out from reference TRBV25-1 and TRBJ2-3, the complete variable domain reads EADIYQTPRYLVIGTGKKITLECSQTMGHDKMYWYQQDPGMELHLIHYSYGVNSTEKGDLSSESTVSRIRTEHFPLTLESARPSHTSQYLCASSGPGLATDTQYFGPGTRLTVL.

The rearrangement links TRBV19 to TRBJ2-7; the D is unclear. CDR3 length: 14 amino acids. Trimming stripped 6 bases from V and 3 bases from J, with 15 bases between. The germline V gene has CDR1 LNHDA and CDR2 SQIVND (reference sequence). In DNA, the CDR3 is TGTGCCAGTAGCTTTAAGACACAAAGCTACGAGCAGTACTTC. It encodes CASSFKTQSYEQYF. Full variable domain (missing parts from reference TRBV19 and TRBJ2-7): DGGITQSPKYLFRKEGQNVTLSCEQNLNHDAMYWYRQDPGQGLRLIYYSQIVNDFQKGDIAEGYSVSREKKESFPLTVTSAQKNPTAFYLCASSFKTQSYEQYFGPGTRLTVT.

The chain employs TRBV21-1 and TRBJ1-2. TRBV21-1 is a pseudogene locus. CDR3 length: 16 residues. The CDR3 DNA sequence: TGTGCCAGCAGCAAACCTCCAGGGGACTCGAACTATGGCTACACCTTC. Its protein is CASSKPPGDSNYGYTF.

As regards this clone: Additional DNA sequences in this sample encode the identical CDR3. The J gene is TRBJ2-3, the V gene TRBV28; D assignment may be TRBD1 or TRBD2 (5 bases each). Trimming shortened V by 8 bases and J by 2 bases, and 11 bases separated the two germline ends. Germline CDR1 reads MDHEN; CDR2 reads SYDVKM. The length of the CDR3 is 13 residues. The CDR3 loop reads CASSGQTTDTQYF. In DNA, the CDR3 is TGTGCCAGCTCGGGGCAGACCACAGATACGCAGTATTTT.

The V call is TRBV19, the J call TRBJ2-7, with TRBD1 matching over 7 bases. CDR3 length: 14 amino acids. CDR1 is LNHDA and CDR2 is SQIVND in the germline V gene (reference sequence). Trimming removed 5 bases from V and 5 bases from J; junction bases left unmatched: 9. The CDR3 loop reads CASSPGQPGNEQYF. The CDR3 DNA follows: TGTGCCAGTAGTCCGGGACAGCCAGGCAACGAGCAGTACTTC.

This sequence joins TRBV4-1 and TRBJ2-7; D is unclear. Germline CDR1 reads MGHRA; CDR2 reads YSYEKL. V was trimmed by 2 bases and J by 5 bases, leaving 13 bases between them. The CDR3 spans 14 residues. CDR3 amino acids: CASSQPNGWDEQYF. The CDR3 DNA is TGCGCCAGCAGCCAACCCAATGGCTGGGACGAGCAGTACTTC.

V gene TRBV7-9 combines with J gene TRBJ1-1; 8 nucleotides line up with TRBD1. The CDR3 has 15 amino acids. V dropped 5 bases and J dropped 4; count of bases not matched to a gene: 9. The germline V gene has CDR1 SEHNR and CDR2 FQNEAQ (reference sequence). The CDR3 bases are TGTGCCAGCAGCGCCGCGACAGGGGATGGCACTGAAGCTTTCTTT. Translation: CASSAATGDGTEAFF. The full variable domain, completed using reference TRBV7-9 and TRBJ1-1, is DTGVSQNPRHKITKRGQNVTFRCDPISEHNRLYWYRQTLGQGPEFLTYFQNEAQLEKSRLLSDRFSAERPKGSFSTLEIQRTEQGDSAMYLCASSAATGDGTEAFFGQGTRLTVV.

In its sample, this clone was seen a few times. The CDR3 bases are TGTGCCTGGAGTGTCCGGGTCCTTAACACTGAAGCTTTCTTT. It codes for CAWSVRVLNTEAFF. The rearrangement joins TRBV30 to TRBJ1-1; D unclear. There are 14 residues in the CDR3. Trimming pared 0 bases from V and 2 bases from J, leaving 10 bases between. CDR1 GTSNPN and CDR2 SVGIG come from the germline V gene (reference sequence).

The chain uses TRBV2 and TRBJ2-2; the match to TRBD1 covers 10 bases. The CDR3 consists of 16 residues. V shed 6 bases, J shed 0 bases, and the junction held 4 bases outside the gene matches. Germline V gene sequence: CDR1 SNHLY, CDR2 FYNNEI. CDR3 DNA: TGTGCCAGCAGACCGACAGGGGGCTCGAACACCGGGGAGCTGTTTTTT. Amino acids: CASRPTGGSNTGELFF.

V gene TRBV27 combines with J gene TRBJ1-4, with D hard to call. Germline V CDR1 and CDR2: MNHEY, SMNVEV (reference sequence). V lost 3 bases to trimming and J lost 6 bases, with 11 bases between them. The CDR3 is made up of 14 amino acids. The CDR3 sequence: CASSFVMGDEKLFF. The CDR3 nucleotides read TGTGCCAGCAGTTTTGTGATGGGTGATGAAAAACTGTTTTTT.

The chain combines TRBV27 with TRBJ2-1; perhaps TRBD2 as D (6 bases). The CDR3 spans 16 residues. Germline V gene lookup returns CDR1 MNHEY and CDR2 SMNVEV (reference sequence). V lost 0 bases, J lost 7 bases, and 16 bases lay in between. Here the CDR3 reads CASSLSAGTFVNEQFF. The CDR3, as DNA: TGTGCCAGCAGTTTATCGGCGGGGACCTTTGTGAATGAGCAGTTCTTC.

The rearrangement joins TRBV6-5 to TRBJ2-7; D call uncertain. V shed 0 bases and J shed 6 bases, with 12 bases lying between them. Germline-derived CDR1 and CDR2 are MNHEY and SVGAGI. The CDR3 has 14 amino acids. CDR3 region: CASSYSGERREQYF. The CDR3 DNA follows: TGTGCCAGCAGTTACTCGGGTGAGAGACGCGAGCAGTACTTC.

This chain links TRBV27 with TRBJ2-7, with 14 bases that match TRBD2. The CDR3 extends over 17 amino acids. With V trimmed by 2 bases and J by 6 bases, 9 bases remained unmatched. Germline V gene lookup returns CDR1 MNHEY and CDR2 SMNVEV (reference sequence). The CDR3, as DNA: TGTGCCAGCAGTTTAAGACTAGCGGGAGGGCCTGAGGTCGAGCAGTACTTC. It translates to CASSLRLAGGPEVEQYF.

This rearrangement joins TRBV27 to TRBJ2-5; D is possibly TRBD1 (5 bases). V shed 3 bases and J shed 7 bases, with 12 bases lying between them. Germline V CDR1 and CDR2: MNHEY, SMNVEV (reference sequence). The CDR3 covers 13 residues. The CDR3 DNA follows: TGTGCCAGCAGTTTTCTGGGGCAGGGGACCCAGTACTTC. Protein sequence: CASSFLGQGTQYF.

CDR3: CASSLGQGLGYEQYF. In DNA form, the CDR3 reads TGTGCCAGCAGTTTGGGGCAAGGACTTGGCTACGAGCAGTACTTC. This rearrangement joins TRBV28 to TRBJ2-7; tentatively, D is TRBD1 or TRBD2 (5 bases each). V was shortened by 3 bases and J by 3 bases, with 15 bases between the two germline ends. Germline CDR1 MDHEN, CDR2 SYDVKM. The CDR3 sequence is 15 residues long.

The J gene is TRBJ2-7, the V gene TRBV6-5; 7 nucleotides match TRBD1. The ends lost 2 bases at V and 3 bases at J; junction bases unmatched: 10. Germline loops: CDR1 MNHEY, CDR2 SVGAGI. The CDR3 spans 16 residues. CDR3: CASSYGQGELNYEQYF. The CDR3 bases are TGTGCCAGCAGTTACGGCCAGGGGGAGCTAAACTACGAGCAGTACTTC.